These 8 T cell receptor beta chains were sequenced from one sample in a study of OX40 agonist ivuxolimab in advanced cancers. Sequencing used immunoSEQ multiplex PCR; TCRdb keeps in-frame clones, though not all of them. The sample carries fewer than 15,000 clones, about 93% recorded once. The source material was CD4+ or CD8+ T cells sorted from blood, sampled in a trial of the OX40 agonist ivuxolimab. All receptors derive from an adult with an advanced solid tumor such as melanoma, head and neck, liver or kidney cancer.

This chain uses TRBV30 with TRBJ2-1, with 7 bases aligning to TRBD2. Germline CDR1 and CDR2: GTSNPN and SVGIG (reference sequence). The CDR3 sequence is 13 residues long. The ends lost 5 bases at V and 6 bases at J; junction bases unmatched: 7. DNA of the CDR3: TGTGCCTGGGGCTGGGGAGGGGTCAATGAGCAGTTCTTC. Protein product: CAWGWGGVNEQFF.

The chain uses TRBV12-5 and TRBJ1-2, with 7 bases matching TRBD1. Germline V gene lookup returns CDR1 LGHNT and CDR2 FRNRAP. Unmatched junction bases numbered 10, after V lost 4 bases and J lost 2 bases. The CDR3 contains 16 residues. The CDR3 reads CASGSPTGSPNYGYTF. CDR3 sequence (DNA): TGTGCTAGTGGTTCACCGACAGGGAGCCCCAACTATGGCTACACCTTC.

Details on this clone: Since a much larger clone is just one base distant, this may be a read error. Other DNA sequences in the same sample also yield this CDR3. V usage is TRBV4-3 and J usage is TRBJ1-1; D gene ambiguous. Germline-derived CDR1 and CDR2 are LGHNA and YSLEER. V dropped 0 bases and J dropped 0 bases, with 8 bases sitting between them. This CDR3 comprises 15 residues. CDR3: CASSQDITVNTEAFF. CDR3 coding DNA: TGCGCCAGCAGCCAAGACATCACGGTGAACACTGAAGCTTTCTTT.

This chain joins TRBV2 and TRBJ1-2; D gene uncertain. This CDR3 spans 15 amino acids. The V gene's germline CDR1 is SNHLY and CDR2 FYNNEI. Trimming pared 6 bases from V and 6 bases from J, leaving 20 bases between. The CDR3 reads CASRDASFSPNGYTF. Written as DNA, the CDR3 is TGTGCCAGCAGGGACGCGAGTTTTTCACCCAATGGCTACACCTTC.

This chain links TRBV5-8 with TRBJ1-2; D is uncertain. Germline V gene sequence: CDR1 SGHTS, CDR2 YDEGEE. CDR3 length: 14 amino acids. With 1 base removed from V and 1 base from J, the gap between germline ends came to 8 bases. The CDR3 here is CASSLLSNNYGYTF. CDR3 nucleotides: TGTGCCAGCAGCTTGCTCAGCAATAACTATGGCTACACCTTC.

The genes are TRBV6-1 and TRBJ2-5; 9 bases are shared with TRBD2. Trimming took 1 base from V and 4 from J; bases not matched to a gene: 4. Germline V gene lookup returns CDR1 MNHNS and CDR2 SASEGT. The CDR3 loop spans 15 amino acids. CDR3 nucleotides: TGTGCCAGCAGTGAAGGTCTAGCGGGACGAGAGACCCAGTACTTC. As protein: CASSEGLAGRETQYF.

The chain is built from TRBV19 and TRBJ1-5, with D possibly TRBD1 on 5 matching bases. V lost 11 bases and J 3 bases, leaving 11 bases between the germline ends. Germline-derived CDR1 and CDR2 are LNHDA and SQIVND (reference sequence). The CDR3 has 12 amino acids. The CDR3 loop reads CAGTLSNQPQHF. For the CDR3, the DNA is TGTGCCGGGACCTTGTCCAATCAGCCCCAGCATTTT. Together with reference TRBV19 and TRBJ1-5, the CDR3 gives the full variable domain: DGGITQSPKYLFRKEGQNVTLSCEQNLNHDAMYWYRQDPGQGLRLIYYSQIVNDFQKGDIAEGYSVSREKKESFPLTVTSAQKNPTAFYLCAGTLSNQPQHFGDGTRLSIL.

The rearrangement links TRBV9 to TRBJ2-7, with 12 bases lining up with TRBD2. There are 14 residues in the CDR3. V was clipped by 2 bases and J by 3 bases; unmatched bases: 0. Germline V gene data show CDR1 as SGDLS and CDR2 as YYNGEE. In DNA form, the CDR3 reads TGTGCCAGCAGCGTGACTAGCGGGAGCTACGAGCAGTACTTC. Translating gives CASSVTSGSYEQYF. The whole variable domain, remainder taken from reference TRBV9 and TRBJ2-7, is DSGVTQTPKHLITATGQRVTLRCSPRSGDLSVYWYQQSLDQGLQFLIQYYNGEERAKGNILERFSAQQFPDLHSELNLSSLELGDSALYFCASSVTSGSYEQYFGPGTRLTVT.